These T cell receptor beta chains were read from a single sample in a study of T cell changes during pregnancy in multiple sclerosis. The repertoire was sequenced with immunoSEQ multiplex PCR; TCRdb's copy has only in-frame clones and lacks some. The sample holds some 80,000 clones, around 92% seen once. The sequencing here drew on peripheral blood, taken in the first trimester of pregnancy. The receptors originated from a female donor in good health, enrolled as a control in a pregnancy study. Each CDR3 is given with its conserved first and last residue. Each record gives: V gene, clone size, J gene, D gene, CDR3 protein, CDR3 DNA. D genes are given only for firm matches. Clone size is stated in some rows and not others, as once, few, many or a class when expanded.

TRBV6-1,.,TRBJ1-2,.,CASIRTGFGYTF,TGTGCCAGCATACGGACGGGGTTTGGCTACACCTTC
TRBV19,.,TRBJ1-2,.,CASRAPYSHYGYTF,TGTGCCAGTAGAGCCCCCTACTCCCACTATGGCTACACCTTC
TRBV7-8,.,TRBJ2-5,TRBD2,CASSLPLAGETQYF,TGTGCCAGCAGCTTACCACTAGCGGGGGAGACCCAGTACTTC
TRBV5-4,.,TRBJ2-3,TRBD2,CASSFGGGSPVDTQYF,TGTGCCAGCAGCTTCGGCGGGGGGTCCCCGGTAGATACGCAGTATTTT
TRBV11-2,few,TRBJ2-1,TRBD1,CASSFDRGNEQFF,TGTGCCAGCAGCTTCGACAGGGGCAATGAGCAGTTCTTC
TRBV19,.,TRBJ1-5,.,CASSMWRAANQPQHF,TGTGCCAGTAGTATGTGGAGGGCCGCCAATCAGCCCCAGCATTTT
TRBV11-3,.,TRBJ2-2,TRBD2,CASSQGLASTGELFF,TGTGCCAGCAGCCAAGGACTAGCGAGCACCGGGGAGCTGTTTTTT
TRBV18,.,TRBJ1-2,TRBD1,CASSPPGGKGGYTF,TGTGCCAGCTCACCACCAGGGGGCAAGGGTGGCTACACCTTC
TRBV5-8,once,TRBJ1-2,TRBD1,CASSWDRGLYGYTF,TGTGCCAGCAGCTGGGACAGGGGGCTCTATGGCTACACCTTC
TRBV6-4,.,TRBJ2-1,TRBD2,CASSDTILAGAAFF,TGTGCCAGCAGTGACACAATACTAGCGGGAGCTGCGTTCTTC
TRBV6-6,.,TRBJ2-5,TRBD1,CASSHRGWETQYF,TGTGCCAGCAGTCACAGGGGTTGGGAGACCCAGTACTTC
TRBV5-8,.,TRBJ2-3,TRBD2,CASSLGIAGVEDTQYF,TGTGCCAGCAGCTTGGGGATAGCGGGAGTCGAAGATACGCAGTATTTT
TRBV19,.,TRBJ1-2,.,CASNEDIANYGYTF,TGTGCCAGTAATGAGGACATAGCTAACTATGGCTACACCTTC
TRBV6-5,.,TRBJ1-5,.,CASSYSTRGNQPQHF,TGTGCCAGCAGCTACAGTACCCGGGGCAATCAGCCCCAGCATTTT
TRBV30,.,TRBJ1-2,.,CAWSVQGQYGYTF,TGTGCCTGGAGTGTACAGGGTCAATATGGCTACACCTTC
TRBV2,.,TRBJ1-4,.,CASSEGQTLWRRTNEKLFF,TGTGCCAGCAGTGAAGGGCAGACCTTGTGGCGGAGAACTAATGAAAAACTGTTTTTT
TRBV18,few,TRBJ2-5,TRBD2,CASSPGLAGGFQETQYF,TGTGCCAGCTCACCGGGACTAGCGGGAGGGTTCCAAGAGACCCAGTACTTC
TRBV10-2,.,TRBJ2-1,TRBD2,CASCDGTSGKTEQFF,TGCGCCAGCTGCGACGGGACTAGCGGGAAAACCGAGCAGTTCTTC
TRBV27,.,TRBJ1-1,.,CASRRGAAEAFF,TGTGCCAGCCGGCGGGGGGCCGCTGAAGCTTTCTTT
TRBV5-1,.,TRBJ1-1,.,CASSLGSQGEAFF,TGCGCCAGCAGCTTGGGATCCCAGGGGGAAGCTTTCTTT
TRBV6-5,.,TRBJ1-5,.,CASSGPNQPQHF,TGTGCCAGCAGTGGGCCAAATCAGCCCCAGCATTTT
TRBV5-1,.,TRBJ2-3,TRBD1,CASSLGQGLDTQYF,TGCGCCAGCAGCTTGGGACAGGGTTTAGATACGCAGTATTTT
TRBV4-1,.,TRBJ1-1,TRBD1,CATNRGPTTEAFF,TGCGCAACCAACAGGGGGCCGACCACTGAAGCTTTCTTT
TRBV6-4,.,TRBJ2-6,TRBD1,CASSDTGQGADGANVLTF,TGTGCCAGCAGTGACACGGGACAGGGGGCGGATGGGGCCAACGTCCTGACTTTC
TRBV15,.,TRBJ1-4,.,CATRLFGFATNEKLFF,TGTGCCACCAGGTTATTCGGGTTTGCAACTAATGAAAAACTGTTTTTT
TRBV28,.,TRBJ2-3,.,CASSRTSTDTQYF,TGTGCCAGCAGCCGCACTAGCACAGATACGCAGTATTTT
TRBV5-1,once,TRBJ1-2,.,CASSLNAQNYGYTF,TGCGCCAGCAGCTTGAACGCACAGAACTATGGCTACACCTTC
TRBV7-9,.,TRBJ2-7,.,CASSLVGSSYEQYF,TGTGCCAGCAGCTTAGTTGGCAGCTCCTACGAGCAGTACTTC
TRBV19,.,TRBJ2-3,TRBD1,CASSILPIDRVVADTQYF,TGTGCCAGTAGTATCCTGCCGATTGACAGGGTAGTGGCAGATACGCAGTATTTT
TRBV5-6,.,TRBJ2-3,TRBD1,CASSLDTGARTDTQYF,TGTGCCAGCAGCTTGGATACAGGGGCAAGGACAGATACGCAGTATTTT
TRBV15,.,TRBJ1-2,.,CATSRDRIGRRGQDYGYTF,TGTGCCACCAGCAGAGATAGAATTGGTCGAAGGGGACAAGACTATGGCTACACCTTC
TRBV6-5,.,TRBJ2-3,TRBD1,CASSFDRGADTQYF,TGTGCCAGCAGTTTTGACAGGGGTGCAGATACGCAGTATTTT
TRBV7-6,.,TRBJ1-6,.,CASRTGYNSPLHF,TGTGCCAGCAGGACAGGTTATAATTCACCCCTCCACTTT
TRBV2,.,TRBJ2-7,TRBD1,CASSEALGQGYEQYF,TGTGCCAGCAGTGAAGCGCTGGGACAGGGGTACGAGCAGTACTTC
TRBV28,.,TRBJ2-7,.,CASSQTRDEQYF,TGTGCCAGCAGTCAGACTAGGGACGAGCAGTACTTC
TRBV19,.,TRBJ1-2,TRBD1,CASSIGTGVNYGYTF,TGTGCCAGTAGTATCGGGACAGGGGTTAACTATGGCTACACCTTC
TRBV28,.,TRBJ2-7,TRBD1,CASSTTGDEQYF,TGTGCCAGCAGCACGACAGGGGACGAGCAGTACTTC
TRBV10-3,.,TRBJ1-1,TRBD1,CAISYSTGVTEAFF,TGTGCCATCAGTTATTCGACAGGGGTCACTGAAGCTTTCTTT
TRBV28,.,TRBJ1-4,.,CASSFPPFSATTNEKLFF,TGTGCCAGCAGTTTTCCCCCCTTTAGCGCAACAACTAATGAAAAACTGTTTTTT
TRBV5-1,.,TRBJ1-2,.,CASSLDVTGLGLGHNTF,TGCGCCAGCAGCTTGGACGTAACAGGTCTCGGGCTTGGGCATAACACCTTC
TRBV5-4,.,TRBJ2-7,TRBD2,CASSLGGLAGGSYEQYF,TGTGCCAGCAGCTTGGGGGGACTAGCGGGGGGTTCCTACGAGCAGTACTTC
TRBV5-8,.,TRBJ1-1,.,CASSKRTKEAFF,TGTGCCAGCAGCAAGCGGACCAAAGAAGCTTTCTTT
TRBV27,.,TRBJ2-1,TRBD2,CASGGGKPGLAGNNEQFF,TGTGCCAGCGGGGGTGGAAAACCGGGACTAGCGGGTAACAATGAGCAGTTCTTC
TRBV6-5,.,TRBJ2-7,.,CASRDTTYEQYF,TGTGCCAGCCGGGACACCACCTACGAGCAGTACTTC
TRBV7-9,.,TRBJ2-1,TRBD2,CASSQVRGLAGAWNEQFF,TGTGCCAGCAGCCAGGTCAGAGGACTAGCGGGGGCGTGGAATGAGCAGTTCTTC
TRBV18,.,TRBJ1-1,TRBD1,CASSPARGRNGAEAFF,TGTGCCAGCTCACCCGCCAGGGGGCGGAACGGAGCTGAAGCTTTCTTT
TRBV4-1,once,TRBJ2-5,.,CASRQPGSGGLGTQYF,TGCGCCAGCAGGCAACCGGGGAGCGGAGGTTTGGGGACCCAGTACTTC
TRBV19,.,TRBJ2-3,TRBD1,CASSILDRDATDTQYF,TGTGCCAGTAGTATACTCGACAGGGACGCCACAGATACGCAGTATTTT
TRBV19,.,TRBJ1-1,TRBD1,CASSTQGGLNTEAFF,TGTGCCAGTAGTACACAGGGGGGGCTGAACACTGAAGCTTTCTTT
TRBV19,.,TRBJ2-7,TRBD2,CASSIVVTGGSYEQYF,TGTGCCAGTAGTATAGTGGTCACGGGGGGTTCCTACGAGCAGTACTTC
TRBV21-1,.,TRBJ1-6,.,CASSKLRQSFSSPLHF,TGTGCCAGCAGCAAACTGCGACAGTCCTTTTCGTCACCCCTCCACTTT
TRBV6-5,.,TRBJ1-4,.,CASRRGSGVEKLFF,TGTGCCAGCAGGCGGGGGTCAGGGGTTGAAAAACTGTTTTTT
TRBV2,.,TRBJ2-2,.,CASREDLGLRSGELFF,TGTGCCAGCAGGGAAGACCTGGGACTTCGGAGCGGGGAGCTGTTTTTT